This is a list of T cell receptor beta chains from one sample in a study of blood T cell repertoires in COVID-19. Using immunoSEQ multiplex PCR, the repertoire was profiled, and TCRdb retains in-frame clones only, with some absent. The table has approximately 80,000 clones, 88% seen once. Sequenced: peripheral blood. The receptors here all came from a human donor in a cohort sampled during active COVID-19. The CDR3 runs from the conserved cysteine through the conserved F or W. A D gene is named only where the DNA matches it firmly. Clone sizes are given selectively: once, few, many, or a class where the clone is expanded.

TRBJ2-3	.	TRBV11-3	TRBD2	TGTGCCAGCAGGGGACTAGCGGGAGGGCTGGATACGCAGTATTTT	CASRGLAGGLDTQYF
TRBJ2-3	.	TRBV10-3	TRBD2	TGTGCCATCAGTGAGTCGCAAGCGGGAGGGCCCTCCGCGGATACGCAGTATTTT	CAISESQAGGPSADTQYF
TRBJ2-4	once	TRBV7-8	.	TGTGCCAGCAGCAGTGAAGCTTCACCGGCCAAAAACATTCAGTACTTC	CASSSEASPAKNIQYF
TRBJ1-2	.	TRBV6-2/TRBV6-3	.	TGTGCCAGCAGCACAGGGTACTACTATGGCTACACCTTC	CASSTGYYYGYTF
TRBJ1-6	.	TRBV10-3	.	TGTGCCATCAGTGAGTCCCAGGACTTTTCACCCCTCCACTTT	CAISESQDFSPLHF
TRBJ2-1	.	TRBV19	.	TGTGCCAGTAGTATAGCGGGAGTAAGTGCGTCCTACAATGAGCAGTTCTTC	CASSIAGVSASYNEQFF
TRBJ2-5	.	TRBV23-1	TRBD2	TGCGCCAGCAGTCAGACTAGCGGGGGAGAGACCCAGTACTTC	CASSQTSGGETQYF
TRBJ2-2	.	TRBV7-3	TRBD2	TGTGCCAGCAGCTTAGCGGGAGTCGGCACCGGGGAGCTGTTTTTT	CASSLAGVGTGELFF
TRBJ1-3	.	TRBV10-2	TRBD1	TGCGCCAGCAGCGGAGGGACAGCTGGAAACACCATATATTTT	CASSGGTAGNTIYF
TRBJ1-3	.	TRBV28	TRBD1	TGTGCCAGCAGTTTCGGGACAGGTTACTCTGGAAACACCATATATTTT	CASSFGTGYSGNTIYF
TRBJ1-4	once	TRBV12-3/TRBV12-4	.	TGTGCCAGCATTCTTAGGGGGAATGAAAAACTGTTTTTT	CASILRGNEKLFF
TRBJ1-2	.	TRBV4-3	.	TGCGCCAGCAGCCAAGATATGAAGGAGACTAACTATGGCTACACCTTC	CASSQDMKETNYGYTF
TRBJ1-1	.	TRBV5-1	TRBD1	TGCGCCAGCAGCTTGGTAGGGACAGGGTATGAAGCTTTCTTT	CASSLVGTGYEAFF
TRBJ2-5	.	TRBV2	.	TGTGCCAGCAGAAGTCACAGGGACCTGAAAGAGACCCAGTACTTC	CASRSHRDLKETQYF
TRBJ1-5	few	TRBV28	TRBD1	TGTGCCAGCAGACCCGACAGGGTGCAGCCCCAGCATTTT	CASRPDRVQPQHF
TRBJ2-3	.	TRBV23-1	TRBD2	TGCGCCAGCAGTCAATCAAGGGGCTTAGCGGGGAGTATCACAGATACGCAGTATTTT	CASSQSRGLAGSITDTQYF
TRBJ2-1	.	TRBV27	TRBD1	TGTGCCAGCAGTTTGGGACAGGCACCCTCCTACAATGAGCAGTTCTTC	CASSLGQAPSYNEQFF
TRBJ2-1	.	TRBV5-1	TRBD1	TGCGCCAGCAGCTTGGACCCGGGACAGGGCAGGGGTGAGCAGTTCTTC	CASSLDPGQGRGEQFF
TRBJ2-5	.	TRBV7-3	.	TGTGCCAGCAGCTTATCCGGGGAAGAGACCCAGTACTTC	CASSLSGEETQYF
TRBJ1-5	once	TRBV6-5	TRBD1	TGTGCCAGCAGTACCAGACAGGGCTATCAGCCCCAGCATTTT	CASSTRQGYQPQHF
TRBJ2-3	.	TRBV5-5	TRBD2	TGTGCCAGCAGCCATAGCGGGGGCACAGATACGCAGTATTTT	CASSHSGGTDTQYF
TRBJ2-1	.	TRBV9	TRBD1	TGTGCCAGCAGCGCCCGCGACAGGGCAAATGAGCAGTTCTTC	CASSARDRANEQFF
TRBJ2-1	.	TRBV6-5	.	TGTGCCAGCACCAATTCGGGACTGGGGGGCAATGAGCAGTTCTTC	CASTNSGLGGNEQFF
TRBJ2-5	.	TRBV29-1	.	TGCAGCGTTGAAAGTTTACAGATAGAGACCCAGTACTTC	CSVESLQIETQYF
TRBJ1-3	.	TRBV4-2	.	TGTGCCAGCAGCCAGGGCCAGGGGAGTCCTGGAAACACCATATATTTT	CASSQGQGSPGNTIYF
TRBJ2-2	.	TRBV3-1/TRBV3-2	TRBD2	TGTGCCAGCCGTAGGAGGGAGGGTTCCACCGGGGAGCTGTTTTTT	CASRRREGSTGELFF
TRBJ2-1	.	TRBV19	TRBD2	TGTGCCAGTAGTACCACTAGCGGGACCTACAATGAGCAGTTCTTC	CASSTTSGTYNEQFF
TRBJ1-5	once	TRBV6-2/TRBV6-3	.	TGTGCCAGCAGCCCAAGGGGTCTTAGCAATCAGCCCCAGCATTTT	CASSPRGLSNQPQHF
TRBJ2-2	.	TRBV18	.	TGTGCCAGCTCATCAGGACAAGTCGGGGAGCTGTTTTTT	CASSSGQVGELFF
TRBJ2-7	.	TRBV7-2	.	TGTGCCAGCACCCTATTTAACGAGCAGTACTTC	CASTLFNEQYF
TRBJ2-3	.	TRBV2	.	TGTGCCAGCAGTGTTTCGAGACAGGTACCCACAGATACGCAGTATTTT	CASSVSRQVPTDTQYF
TRBJ1-1	.	TRBV18	TRBD1	TGTGCCAGCTCCCGGGACAGGAACACTGAAGCTTTCTTT	CASSRDRNTEAFF
TRBJ2-7	.	TRBV27	.	TGTGCCAGCAGTTTATCTAAAGGGGCAGGCGAGCAGTACTTC	CASSLSKGAGEQYF
TRBJ2-3	.	TRBV28	.	TGTGCCAGCACAGGGACAGATACGCAGTATTTT	CASTGTDTQYF
TRBJ1-2	.	TRBV2	TRBD1	TGTGCCAGCAGTTCCGGACAGGGAGGGGCCTATGGCTACACCTTC	CASSSGQGGAYGYTF
TRBJ2-3	.	TRBV7-2	.	TGTGCCAGCAGCTTAGGGGGCATTATAGATACGCAGTATTTT	CASSLGGIIDTQYF
TRBJ1-5	.	TRBV6-2/TRBV6-3	TRBD1	TGTGCCAGCAGTTATTTGGTTGGCAGGGGGGAGCAGCCCCAGCATTTT	CASSYLVGRGEQPQHF
TRBJ1-2	.	TRBV30	.	TGTGCCTGGGGAATACAGGGACACTATGGCTACACCTTC	CAWGIQGHYGYTF
TRBJ1-2	.	TRBV18	.	TGTGCCAGCTCACCCATCCCCGGGACACCATATGGCTACACCTTC	CASSPIPGTPYGYTF
TRBJ2-7	.	TRBV7-2	.	TGTGCCAGCAGCTCCTTAGCGGCTGCCTACGAGCAGTACTTC	CASSSLAAAYEQYF
TRBJ2-7	.	TRBV2	.	TGTGCCAGCAGCGGGGACACCGGCGACGAGCAGTACTTC	CASSGDTGDEQYF
TRBJ2-7	.	TRBV7-3	.	TGTGCCAGCGATAGGAGAGCGGGCTACTCCTACGAGCAGTACTTC	CASDRRAGYSYEQYF
TRBJ1-1	.	TRBV5-4	.	TGTGCCAGCAGCTTGCCTGGGGGGTACACTGAAGCTTTCTTT	CASSLPGGYTEAFF
TRBJ2-1	.	TRBV2	TRBD2	TGTGCCAGCCAGCCAACTAGCGGGGGGGCCGGGGAGCAGTTCTTC	CASQPTSGGAGEQFF
TRBJ2-1	once	TRBV3-1/TRBV3-2	TRBD2	TGTGCCAGCAGCCAAGTTGGTCCGGGGGGGGGAAATGAGCAGTTCTTC	CASSQVGPGGGNEQFF
TRBJ2-1	once	TRBV4-2	TRBD2	TGTGCCAGCAGCCAAAACCCGGGGACTAGCTCAAGGGACAATGAGCAGTTCTTC	CASSQNPGTSSRDNEQFF
TRBJ1-5	.	TRBV19	TRBD1	TGTGCCAGTAGCCCCCGGGACAGGGGGCGATTAAATCAGCCCCAGCATTTT	CASSPRDRGRLNQPQHF
TRBJ1-5	.	TRBV7-4	.	TGTGCCAGCAGTTCGGGGGGGCCCCAGGGAAATCAGCCCCAGCATTTT	CASSSGGPQGNQPQHF
TRBJ2-5	.	TRBV19	.	TGTGCCAGTAGGTCCGGGGGAGCGACCCAGTACTTC	CASRSGGATQYF
TRBJ2-7	.	TRBV27	.	TGTGCCAGCAGTCCAGCCTACGAGCAGTACTTC	CASSPAYEQYF
TRBJ2-7	.	TRBV15	.	TGTGCCACCAGCAGAGGACAGACCTACGCTGAGCAGTACTTC	CATSRGQTYAEQYF
TRBJ2-5	.	TRBV11-2	.	TGTGCCAGCAGCCGGTCTGGAGGACAAGAGACCCAGTACTTC	CASSRSGGQETQYF
TRBJ2-2	.	TRBV29-1	.	TGCAGCGTTACACAGGGGAACACCGGGGAGCTGTTTTTT	CSVTQGNTGELFF
TRBJ2-1	.	TRBV7-8	.	TGTGCCAGCAGCTATCGGAGTACCCCCAATGAGCAGTTCTTC	CASSYRSTPNEQFF
TRBJ2-3	.	TRBV19	TRBD1	TGTGCCAGTACCCAAGGGACAGGGAAAATTACAGATACGCAGTATTTT	CASTQGTGKITDTQYF
TRBJ2-2	.	TRBV5-1	TRBD2	TGCGCCAGCAGCTTGACGGGGGGGACCACCGGGGAGCTGTTTTTT	CASSLTGGTTGELFF
TRBJ2-1	.	TRBV28	TRBD2	TGTGCCAGCAGGACTACTAGCGGGAGCAATGAGCAGTTCTTC	CASRTTSGSNEQFF
TRBJ1-5	.	TRBV9	.	TGTGCCAGCAGCCCAGGGAACCCTAATCAGCCCCAGCATTTT	CASSPGNPNQPQHF
TRBJ2-2	.	TRBV30	.	TGTGCCTGGAGTGTGGGGCAGGGGTACACCGGGGAGCTGTTTTTT	CAWSVGQGYTGELFF
TRBJ2-7	.	TRBV9	.	TGTGCCAGCAGCGTGGACAGTTTATCCTACGAGCAGTACTTC	CASSVDSLSYEQYF